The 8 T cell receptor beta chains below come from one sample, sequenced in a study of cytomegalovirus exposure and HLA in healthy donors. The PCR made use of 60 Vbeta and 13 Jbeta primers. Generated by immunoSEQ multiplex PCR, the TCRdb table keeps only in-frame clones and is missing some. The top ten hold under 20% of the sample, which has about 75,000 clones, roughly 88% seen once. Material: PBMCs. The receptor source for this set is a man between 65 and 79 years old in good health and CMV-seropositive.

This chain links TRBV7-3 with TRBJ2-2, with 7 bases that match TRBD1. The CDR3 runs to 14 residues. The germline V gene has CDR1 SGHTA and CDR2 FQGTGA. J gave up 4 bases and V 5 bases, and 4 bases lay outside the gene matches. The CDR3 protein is CASSPTGSTGELFF. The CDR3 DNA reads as TGTGCCAGCAGCCCGACAGGGAGCACCGGGGAGCTGTTTTTT.

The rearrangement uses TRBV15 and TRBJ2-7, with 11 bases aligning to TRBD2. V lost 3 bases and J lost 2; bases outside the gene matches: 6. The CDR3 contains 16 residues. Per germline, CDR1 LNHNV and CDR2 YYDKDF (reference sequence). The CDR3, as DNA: TGTGCCACCAGCAGTAGGAGACTAGCGGGGACCTACGAGCAGTACTTC. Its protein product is CATSSRRLAGTYEQYF.

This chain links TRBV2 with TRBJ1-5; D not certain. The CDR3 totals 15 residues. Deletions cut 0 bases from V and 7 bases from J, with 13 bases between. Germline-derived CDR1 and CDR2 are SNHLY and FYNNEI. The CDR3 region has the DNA TGTGCCAGCAGTGAAGCGCTTGGGAGTGGGCAGCCCCAGCATTTT. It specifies CASSEALGSGQPQHF.

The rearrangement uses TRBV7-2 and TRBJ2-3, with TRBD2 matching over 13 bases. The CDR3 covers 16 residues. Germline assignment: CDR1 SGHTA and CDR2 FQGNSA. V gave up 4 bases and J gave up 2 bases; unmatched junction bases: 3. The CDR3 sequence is CASSYGLAGVTDTQYF. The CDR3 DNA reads TGTGCCAGCAGCTACGGACTAGCGGGGGTCACAGATACGCAGTATTTT. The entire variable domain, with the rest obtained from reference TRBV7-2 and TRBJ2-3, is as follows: GAGVSQSPSNKVTEKGKDVELRCDPISGHTALYWYRQSLGQGLEFLIYFQGNSAPDKSGLPSDRFSAERTGGSVSTLTIQRTQQEDSAVYLCASSYGLAGVTDTQYFGPGTRLTVL.

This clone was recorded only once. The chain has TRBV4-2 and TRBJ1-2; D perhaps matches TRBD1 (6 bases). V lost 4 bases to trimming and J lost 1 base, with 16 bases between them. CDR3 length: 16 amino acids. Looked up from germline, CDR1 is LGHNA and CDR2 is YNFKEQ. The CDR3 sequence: CASSPAGVYFNYGYTF. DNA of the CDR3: TGTGCCAGCAGCCCAGCAGGGGTGTATTTTAACTATGGCTACACCTTC.

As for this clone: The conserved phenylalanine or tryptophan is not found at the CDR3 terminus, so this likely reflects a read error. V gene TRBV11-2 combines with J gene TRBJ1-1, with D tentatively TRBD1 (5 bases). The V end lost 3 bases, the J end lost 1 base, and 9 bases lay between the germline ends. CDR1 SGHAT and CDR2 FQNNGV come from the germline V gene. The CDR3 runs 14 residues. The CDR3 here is CASSFRQGNTEAFV. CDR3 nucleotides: TGTGCCAGCAGCTTCAGGCAGGGGAACACTGAAGCTTTCGTT.

The chain's CDR3 is CASQTTGSAYEQYF. The CDR3 DNA reads as TGTGCCAGCCAAACAACAGGGTCTGCGTACGAGCAGTACTTC. The chain couples TRBV28 to TRBJ2-7; D is perhaps TRBD1 (6 bases). Trimming removed 8 bases at V and 4 bases at J, with 18 bases between. Germline V gene data show CDR1 as MDHEN and CDR2 as SYDVKM. This CDR3 comprises 14 residues.

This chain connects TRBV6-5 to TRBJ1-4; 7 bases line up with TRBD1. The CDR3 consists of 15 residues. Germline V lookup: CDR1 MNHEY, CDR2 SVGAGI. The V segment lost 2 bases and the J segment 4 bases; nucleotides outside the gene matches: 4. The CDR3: CASSYPTGFNEKLFF. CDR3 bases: TGTGCCAGCAGTTACCCGACAGGGTTTAATGAAAAACTGTTTTTT.